This T cell receptor (beta chain) appears in the sequencing data of a study of shared clonotypes between healthy human individuals. Study-level results: Larger estimated richness was generally seen in naive subsets than in memory subsets. A reduction in generation probabilities was seen for non-shared clonotypes relative to those shared by all four donors.

Worth noting for this clone: Its antigen is currently unknown.

Assay used: immunoSEQ multiplex PCR; TCRdb lists only in-frame clones, some missing. The table lists fewer than 700,000 clones, approximately 95% of them singletons. V lost 4 bases and J lost 1, with 11 bases in between. The CDR3 covers 14 residues. CDR1 PRHDT and CDR2 FYEKMQ come from the germline V gene (reference sequence). Naive-designated CD8 cells lacked CD45RO, were positively enriched for CCR7, and omitted terminally differentiated effector memory CD45RA+ cells. This receptor was obtained from a woman in her 30s in good health. The chain carries TRBV13 and TRBJ2-7; tentative D call: TRBD1 (5 bases). Input material: naive CD8+ T cells sorted from blood. The CDR3 loop is CASSSRTKSYEQYF. As DNA, the CDR3 is TGTGCCAGCAGCTCCCGGACAAAATCCTACGAGCAGTACTTC.